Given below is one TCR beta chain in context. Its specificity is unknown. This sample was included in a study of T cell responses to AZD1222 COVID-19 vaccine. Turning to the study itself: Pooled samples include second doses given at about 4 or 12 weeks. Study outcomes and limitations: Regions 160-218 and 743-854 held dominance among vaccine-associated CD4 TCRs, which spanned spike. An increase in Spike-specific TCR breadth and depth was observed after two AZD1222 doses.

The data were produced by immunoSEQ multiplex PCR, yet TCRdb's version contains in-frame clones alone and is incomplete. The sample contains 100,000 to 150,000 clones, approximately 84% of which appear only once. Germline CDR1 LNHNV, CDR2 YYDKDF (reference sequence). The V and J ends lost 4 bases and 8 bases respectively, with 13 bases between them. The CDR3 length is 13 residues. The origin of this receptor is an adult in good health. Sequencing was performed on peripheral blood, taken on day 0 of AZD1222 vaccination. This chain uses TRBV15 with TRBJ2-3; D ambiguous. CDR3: CATSTEVLGTQYF. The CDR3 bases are TGTGCCACCAGCACAGAGGTTCTGGGTACGCAGTATTTT.